These 14 T cell receptor beta chains were all obtained from the same sample, sequenced in a study of blood T cell repertoires in COVID-19. Profiled with immunoSEQ multiplex PCR; TCRdb holds only in-frame clones, not every one. The sample has approximately 280,000 clones; 85% are singletons. Sequencing was done on a sample of PBMCs or T cells enriched from blood (not recorded which). The receptor source for this set is a woman between 45 and 65 years old who had recovered from COVID-19.

This clone showed up just a few times. The J gene is TRBJ1-6, the V gene TRBV6-1; D is unclear. The ends were cut back, 2 bases at V and 8 bases at J, with 13 bases in the middle. CDR1 is MNHNS, CDR2 SASEGT, per germline. The CDR3 contains 15 residues. CDR3 sequence (DNA): TGTGCCAGCAGTGAAAGGCTTAGCCCCGATTCACCCCTCCACTTT. Translation: CASSERLSPDSPLHF.

The chain joins TRBV18 to TRBJ2-7; D remains unclear. The CDR3 spans 12 residues. Germline assignment: CDR1 KGHSH and CDR2 LQKENI. Trimming pared 5 bases from V and 4 bases from J, leaving 9 bases between. The CDR3 region is CASSVGRYEQYF. The CDR3 region has the DNA TGTGCCAGCTCAGTGGGCCGTTACGAGCAGTACTTC.

This clone was seen just once. The rearrangement joins TRBV28 to TRBJ1-5, with a possible D match to TRBD1 (6 bases). Trimming removed 9 bases at V and 4 bases at J, with 16 bases between. The CDR3 has 14 amino acids. Germline-derived CDR1 and CDR2 are MDHEN and SYDVKM. DNA of the CDR3: TGTGCCAGTGCGGGAGGGGGATTGAATCAGCCCCAGCATTTT. It translates to CASAGGGLNQPQHF.

This clone has just one count. This chain links TRBV11-2 with TRBJ1-2, with D unresolved. V lost 5 bases, J lost 8 bases, and 12 bases lay in between. This CDR3 spans 12 amino acids. Germline lookup yields CDR1 SGHAT and CDR2 FQNNGV. The CDR3 spells CASSPTGLGYTF. The CDR3 region has the DNA TGTGCCAGCAGCCCGACGGGTTTAGGCTACACCTTC.

This chain links TRBV5-6 with TRBJ2-5; D is perhaps TRBD1 (6 bases). The CDR3 runs to 14 residues. Per the germline V gene, CDR1 is SGHDT and CDR2 is YYEEEE. Between the trimmed V and J ends, which lost 1 base and 5 bases, there was a span of 12 bases. This CDR3 reads CASSLIGRGETQYF. CDR3 DNA sequence: TGTGCCAGCAGCTTGATAGGTAGGGGGGAGACCCAGTACTTC. Together with reference TRBV5-6 and TRBJ2-5, the CDR3 gives the full variable domain: DAGVTQSPTHLIKTRGQQVTLRCSPKSGHDTVSWYQQALGQGPQFIFQYYEEEERQRGNFPDRFSGHQFPNYSSELNVNALLLGDSALYLCASSLIGRGETQYFGPGTRLLVL.

This clone was recorded once. V gene TRBV7-7 combines with J gene TRBJ2-2; the D gene is possibly TRBD2 (5 bases). The CDR3 totals 16 residues. Trimming stripped 5 bases from V and 6 bases from J, with 19 bases between. The germline CDR1 and CDR2 sequences are SSHAT and FNYEAQ (reference sequence). The CDR3 sequence: CASSPNLGVGAGELFF. In DNA form, the CDR3 reads TGTGCCAGCAGCCCAAATCTCGGGGTTGGCGCCGGGGAGCTGTTTTTT.

This clone has just one count. The chain is built from TRBV7-6 and TRBJ1-1; D perhaps matches TRBD1 (5 bases). V was clipped by 4 bases and J by 10 bases, with 10 bases between them. This CDR3 has 11 amino acids. In germline, CDR1 is SGHVS, CDR2 FNYEAQ. DNA of the CDR3: TGTGCCAGCAGCTCAGGGTTAGGAGCTTTCTTT. It specifies CASSSGLGAFF. Based on the CDR3 plus reference TRBV7-6 and TRBJ1-1, the full variable domain is GAGVSQSPRYKVTKRGQDVALRCDPISGHVSLYWYRQALGQGPEFLTYFNYEAQQDKSGLPNDRFSAERPEGSISTLTIQRTEQRDSAMYRCASSSGLGAFFGQGTRLTVV.

The table lists this clone with a few counts. Different DNA sequences within this sample yield the same CDR3. The chain has TRBV9 and TRBJ1-2, with D possibly TRBD1 on 6 matching bases. The CDR3 covers 15 residues. Trimming took off 2 bases at V and 2 bases at J, with 13 bases between the two ends. From germline, CDR1 is SGDLS and CDR2 YYNGEE. CDR3 loop: CASSVDWTANYGYTF. The CDR3 DNA sequence: TGTGCCAGCAGCGTCGATTGGACAGCCAACTATGGCTACACCTTC.

This chain uses TRBV5-4 with TRBJ2-5; no firm D call. This CDR3 has 15 amino acids. Germline CDR1 is SGHNT and CDR2 is YYREEE (reference sequence). V was pared by 4 bases and J by 1 base, with 14 bases between. The CDR3 DNA reads TGTGCCAGCAGCGCATACTCTCCCGTCCAAGAGACCCAGTACTTC. It yields the protein CASSAYSPVQETQYF.

DNA of the CDR3: TGTGCCAGCAGTTTATTTACAGGGAGTGGATATGGCTACACCTTC. Translating it yields CASSLFTGSGYGYTF. V is TRBV28 and J is TRBJ1-2; possibly TRBD1 for D (6 bases). V lost 1 base and J 5 bases, leaving 14 bases between the germline ends. Germline CDR1 MDHEN, CDR2 SYDVKM. The CDR3 covers 15 residues.

The table lists this clone with a few counts. The chain has TRBV6-1 and TRBJ2-7; the D gene is possibly TRBD2 (6 bases). Trimming cost V 1 base and J 2 bases, with 12 bases left between them. The CDR3 has 15 residues. CDR1 MNHNS and CDR2 SASEGT come from the germline V gene. For the CDR3, the DNA is TGTGCCAGCAGTGAAGAAAATGGAGGGCCCTACGAGCAGTACTTC. It yields the protein CASSEENGGPYEQYF.

This clone was seen a few times. Here the CDR3 DNA reads TGCGCCAGCAGCCTTTCGCCCGGGGGGAACACTGAAGCTTTCTTT. It yields the protein CASSLSPGGNTEAFF. The chain couples TRBV4-1 to TRBJ1-1, with D possibly being TRBD1 (5 bases). CDR1 and CDR2 (germline): MGHRA, YSYEKL. V dropped 4 bases and J dropped 1 base, with 13 bases sitting between them. The CDR3 extends over 15 amino acids.

V gene TRBV5-5 combines with J gene TRBJ2-5; 15 nucleotides match TRBD2. Losses at the gene ends were 1 base for V and 3 bases for J; bases not matched to a gene: 10. The germline V gene has CDR1 SGHKS and CDR2 YYEKEE (reference sequence). This CDR3 has 19 residues. The CDR3, as DNA: TGTGCCAGCAGCTTGCGGCTTGGGACTAGCGGGGGGCTGAAAGAGACCCAGTACTTC. It encodes CASSLRLGTSGGLKETQYF. The full variable domain, completed using reference TRBV5-5 and TRBJ2-5, is DAGVTQSPTHLIKTRGQQVTLRCSPISGHKSVSWYQQVLGQGPQFIFQYYEKEERGRGNFPDRFSARQFPNYSSELNVNALLLGDSALYLCASSLRLGTSGGLKETQYFGPGTRLLVL.

The chain joins TRBV5-1 to TRBJ1-1; TRBD1 is a possible D gene (5 bases). Germline-derived CDR1 and CDR2 are SGHRS and YFSETQ. This CDR3 is built from 15 residues. V shed 0 bases and J shed 2 bases, with 11 bases lying between them. CDR3 in amino acids: CASSLGSGSNTEAFF. The DNA of the CDR3 is TGCGCCAGCAGCTTGGGCTCAGGGTCTAACACTGAAGCTTTCTTT.